Reported below is one T cell receptor beta chain. The sample belongs to a study of blood T cell repertoires in COVID-19. The wider study: Samples came from the United States, Italy and Spain, spanning acute and convalescent COVID-19. PBMCs, B-cell-depleted T cells, or T cells were the source of the cDNA or gDNA that made up the material.

CDR1 is DFQATT, CDR2 SNEGSKA, per germline (reference sequence). V was clipped by 5 bases and J by 8 bases, with 12 bases between them. The CDR3 is made up of 11 amino acids. Sequencing was performed with immunoSEQ multiplex PCR; in TCRdb, only in-frame clones are kept and a portion is missing. This sample has a few hundred thousand clones; around 91% occur once, and the top ten carry approximately 2.1%. The sequenced material came from peripheral blood. This receptor was identified in a woman in her sixties or seventies with COVID-19, enrolled during active disease. The V and J genes are TRBV20-1 and TRBJ1-2; D may be TRBD1 (5 bases). CDR3 protein: CSAGTRVGYTF. The CDR3 bases are TGCAGTGCTGGAACCAGGGTCGGCTACACCTTC.